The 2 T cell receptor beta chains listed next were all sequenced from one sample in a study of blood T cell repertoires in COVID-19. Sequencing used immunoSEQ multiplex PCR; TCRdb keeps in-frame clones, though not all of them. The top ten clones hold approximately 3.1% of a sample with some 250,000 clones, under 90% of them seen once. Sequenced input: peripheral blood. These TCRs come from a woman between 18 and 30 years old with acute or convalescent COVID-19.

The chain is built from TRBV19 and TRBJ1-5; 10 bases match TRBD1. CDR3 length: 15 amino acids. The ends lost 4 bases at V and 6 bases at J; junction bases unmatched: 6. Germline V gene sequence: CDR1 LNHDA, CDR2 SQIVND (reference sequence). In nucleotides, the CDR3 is TGTGCCAGTAGTACCAGGGACAGGGGTACTCAGCCCCAGCATTTT. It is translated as CASSTRDRGTQPQHF.

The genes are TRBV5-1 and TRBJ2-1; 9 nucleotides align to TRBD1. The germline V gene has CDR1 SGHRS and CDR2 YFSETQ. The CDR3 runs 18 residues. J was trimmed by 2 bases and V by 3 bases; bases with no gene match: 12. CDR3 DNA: TGCGCCAGCAGCTCGGGCGGGACAGGGACTATCCCCTACAATGAGCAGTTCTTC. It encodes CASSSGGTGTIPYNEQFF.